The clone carrying this T cell receptor beta chain was detected once. Generated by immunoSEQ multiplex PCR, the TCRdb table keeps only in-frame clones and is missing some. The sample includes roughly 130,000 clones, roughly 90% seen only once; the top ten take roughly 8.8%. These data belong to a study of control samples from healthy donors and cancer patients. V was cut by 3 bases and J by 3 bases, with 10 bases left in between. Per the germline V gene, CDR1 is SGHRS and CDR2 is YFSETQ. The CDR3 covers 13 residues. The V and J genes are TRBV5-1 and TRBJ2-7, with no clear D. The sequencing input was blood. The receptor's source is a man aged 18 to 30 in good health. DNA of the CDR3: TGCGCCAGCAGCTCGGTCGTCGGCTACGAGCAGTACTTC. It yields the protein CASSSVVGYEQYF. Using reference TRBV5-1 and TRBJ2-7 for the parts outside the CDR3, the full variable domain is KAGVTQTPRYLIKTRGQQVTLSCSPISGHRSVSWYQQTPGQGLQFLFEYFSETQRNKGNFPGRFSGRQFSNSRSEMNVSTLELGDSALYLCASSSVVGYEQYFGPGTRLTVT.